What follows describes a single T cell receptor beta chain. Its antigen is as yet unknown. This sample stems from a study of shared clonotypes between healthy human individuals. At the level of the study: There were three CD4 naive, three CD4 memory, two CD8 naive and one CD8 memory plates per donor. Study observations and caveats: Memory subsets generally showed smaller estimated richness than naive subsets did.

Assay runs were performed at deep level. TCRdb's table, derived via immunoSEQ multiplex PCR, lists solely in-frame clones and lacks some. The sample lists 550,000 to 700,000 clones; around 73% were seen once. CD45RA+ naive and CD45RA-negative memory subsets were separated from CD4+ cells. The CDR3 consists of 14 residues. In germline, CDR1 is MNHEY, CDR2 SVGAGI. The germline V and J ends were trimmed by 0 bases and 3 bases, with 8 bases remaining between them. This chain joins TRBV6-5 and TRBJ1-1, with no clear D. Material for sequencing was memory CD4+ T cells sorted from blood. The subset here: CD45RA-negative fraction. The sequence derives from a woman aged 25 to 39 in good health. The CDR3 nucleotides are TGTGCCAGCAGTTACTCGTACAGTGACACTGAAGCTTTCTTT. Translating gives CASSYSYSDTEAFF.